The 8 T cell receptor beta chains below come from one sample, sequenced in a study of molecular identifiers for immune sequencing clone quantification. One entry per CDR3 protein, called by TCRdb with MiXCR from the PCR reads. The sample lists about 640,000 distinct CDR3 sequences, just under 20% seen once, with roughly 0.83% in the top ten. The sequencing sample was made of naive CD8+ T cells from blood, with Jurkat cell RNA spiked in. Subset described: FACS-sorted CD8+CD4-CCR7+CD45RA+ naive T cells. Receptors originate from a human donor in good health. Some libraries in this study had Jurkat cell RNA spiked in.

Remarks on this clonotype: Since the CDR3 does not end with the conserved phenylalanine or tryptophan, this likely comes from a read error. This CDR3 reads CASSPLVDWRGRGSYNEQFS. CDR3 in DNA: TGTGCCAGCAGCCCCTTAGTAGATTGGAGGGGGAGGGGCTCCTACAATGAGCAGTTCTCC. This chain uses TRBV7-3 with TRBJ2-1; TRBD2 is a possible D gene (7 bases). Germline CDR1 reads SGHTA; CDR2 reads FQGTGA. Trimming pared 5 bases from V and 0 bases from J, leaving 26 bases between. The CDR3 length is 20 residues.

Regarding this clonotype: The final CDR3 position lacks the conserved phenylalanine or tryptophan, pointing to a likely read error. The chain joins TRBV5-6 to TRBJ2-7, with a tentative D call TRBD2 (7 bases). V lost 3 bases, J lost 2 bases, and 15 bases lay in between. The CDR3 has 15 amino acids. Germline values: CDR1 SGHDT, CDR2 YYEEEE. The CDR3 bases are TGTGCCAGCAGCTCGCGCGGGGGCCGGACCTACGAGCAGTACCTC. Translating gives CASSSRGGRTYEQYL.

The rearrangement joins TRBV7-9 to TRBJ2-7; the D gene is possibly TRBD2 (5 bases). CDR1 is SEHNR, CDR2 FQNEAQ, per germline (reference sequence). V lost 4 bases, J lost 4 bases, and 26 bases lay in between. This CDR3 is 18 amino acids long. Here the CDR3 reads CASSSPRPDGGRVYEQYF. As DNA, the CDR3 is TGTGCCAGCAGCTCACCTCGCCCGGACGGAGGAAGAGTATACGAGCAGTACTTC.

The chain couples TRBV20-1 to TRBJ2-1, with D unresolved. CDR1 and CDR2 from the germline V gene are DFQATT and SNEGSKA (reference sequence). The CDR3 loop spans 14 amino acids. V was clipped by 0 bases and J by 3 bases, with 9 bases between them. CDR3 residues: CSARDRQSYNEQFF. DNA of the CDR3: TGCAGTGCTAGAGATCGGCAGAGCTACAATGAGCAGTTCTTC.

The CDR3 bases are TGTGCCACCAGTGGAACCGGGACGGAGAACACTGAAGCTTTCTTT. Residues: CATSGTGTENTEAFF. The chain couples TRBV24-1 to TRBJ1-1; possible D gene TRBD1, 5 bases. The CDR3 consists of 15 residues. V lost 5 bases, J lost 1 base, and 13 bases lay in between. CDR1 and CDR2 from the germline V gene are KGHDR and SFDVKD.

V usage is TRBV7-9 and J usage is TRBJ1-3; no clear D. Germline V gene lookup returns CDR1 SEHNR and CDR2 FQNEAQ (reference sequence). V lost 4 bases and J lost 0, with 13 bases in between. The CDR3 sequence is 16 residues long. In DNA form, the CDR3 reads TGTGCCAGCAGCTCACCCAACATCTACTCTGGAAACACCATATATTTT. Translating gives CASSSPNIYSGNTIYF.

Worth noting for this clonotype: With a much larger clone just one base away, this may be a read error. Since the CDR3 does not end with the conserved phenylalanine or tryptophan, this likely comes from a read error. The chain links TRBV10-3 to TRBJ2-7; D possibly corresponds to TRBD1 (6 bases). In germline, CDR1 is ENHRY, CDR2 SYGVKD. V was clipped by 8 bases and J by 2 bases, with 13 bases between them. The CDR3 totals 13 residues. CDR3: CAIGDTRPYEQYL. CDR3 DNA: TGTGCCATCGGGGACACCCGCCCCTACGAGCAGTACCTC.

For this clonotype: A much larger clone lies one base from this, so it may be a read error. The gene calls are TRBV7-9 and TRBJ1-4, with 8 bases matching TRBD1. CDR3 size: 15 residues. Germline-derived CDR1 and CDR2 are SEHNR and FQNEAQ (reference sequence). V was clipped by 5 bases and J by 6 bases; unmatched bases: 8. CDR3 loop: CASSPEGQDDEKLFF. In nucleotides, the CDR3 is TGTGCCAGCAGCCCCGAGGGACAGGATGATGAAAAACTGTTTTTT.